This TCR beta chain was sequenced in a study of T cells after posttransplantation cyclophosphamide. Busulfan-fludarabine conditioning, marrow transplant, and cyclophosphamide on days +3 and +4 were administered. CDR3 length: 13 residues. The V gene's germline CDR1 is ENHRY and CDR2 SYGVKD. Data came from immunoSEQ multiplex PCR; TCRdb stores just in-frame clones and leaves some out. The profile covers under 10,000 clones, with about four fifths appearing a single time and approximately 15% taken by the ten largest. This TCR was recovered from a female patient in her 40s who received an allogeneic stem cell transplant from a related donor, was CMV-positive, and had no GVHD. The graft donor may have contributed some T cells. This specimen consisted of PBMCs, obtained approximately 2,000 days after a stem cell transplant with posttransplant cyclophosphamide. The genes are TRBV10-3 and TRBJ2-5; 11 positions match TRBD2. The end of the DNA is better explained by TRBJ2-7, so the J call may be wrong. CDR3 coding DNA: TGTGCCATCAGGCTAGCGGGGGGCTACGAGCAGTACTTC. This encodes CAIRLAGGYEQYF.